A single sample gave rise to the 6 T cell receptor beta chains below, sequenced in a study of T cell changes during pregnancy in multiple sclerosis (dated by TCRdb to the late 2010s). To prepare the library, the immunoSEQ multiplex PCR assay was applied. TCRdb took this table from immuneACCESS and kept in-frame rearrangements with V and J called. Such tables lack part of the clones; where checked against another copy, unresolved V genes explain under half of the gap, and the rest is unexplained. This sample comprises more than 65,000 clones, around nine tenths of them detected only once. The biggest ten clones account for approximately 0.41% of the sample. Sequencing was performed on CD4+ T cells from peripheral blood mononuclear cells, taken before pregnancy. These receptors were obtained from a female donor with multiple sclerosis, enrolled in a pregnancy study.

The chain is built from TRBV5-1 and TRBJ2-7, with 8 bases lining up with TRBD2. Germline V lookup: CDR1 SGHRS, CDR2 YFSETQ. CDR3 length equals 14 residues. The J segment lost 6 bases and the V segment lost 5 bases, leaving 10 bases of the junction unmatched. CDR3 nucleotides: TGCGCCAGCAGACTGGGGCTAGCGGGCAGCGAGCAGTACTTC. Translated: CASRLGLAGSEQYF.

This chain links TRBV5-4 with TRBJ1-6; the match to TRBD1 covers 9 bases. The V gene end was trimmed by 4 bases and the J gene end by 5 bases; junction bases not matched to a gene: 4. The germline CDR1 and CDR2 sequences are SGHNT and YYREEE (reference sequence). CDR3 length: 15 amino acids. The chain's CDR3 is CASSVRDRDNSPLHF. For the CDR3, the DNA is TGTGCCAGCAGCGTCCGGGACAGGGATAATTCACCCCTCCACTTT.

The rearrangement links TRBV6-4 to TRBJ2-5; 9 bases fit TRBD1. The junction had 8 bases not matched to a gene; V was cut back by 5 bases and J by 4 bases. Germline CDR1 MRHNA, CDR2 SNTAGT. The CDR3 covers 15 residues. CDR3 in amino acids: CASSFTTGGSETQYF. DNA of the CDR3: TGTGCCAGCAGTTTTACGACAGGGGGGTCAGAGACCCAGTACTTC.

This rearrangement joins TRBV6-1 to TRBJ2-3; D not resolved. Trimming left V 7 bases short and J 4 bases short, with 6 bases between. From germline, CDR1 is MNHNS and CDR2 SASEGT. The length of the CDR3 is 11 residues. This chain's CDR3 is CASTNSDTQYF. DNA of the CDR3: TGTGCCAGCACTAATTCAGATACGCAGTATTTT.

The V call is TRBV20-1, the J call TRBJ2-5; possible D gene TRBD2, 6 bases. CDR3 length: 9 residues. CDR1 DFQATT and CDR2 SNEGSKA come from the germline V gene (reference sequence). The V and J ends lost 6 bases and 8 bases respectively, with 7 bases between them. The DNA of the CDR3 is TGCAGTGCGGGGACTACCCAGTACTTC. Its protein product is CSAGTTQYF.

This chain connects TRBV9 to TRBJ2-5, with 9 bases matching TRBD1. The J call is in doubt because the DNA end fits TRBJ2-7 better. Germline V lookup: CDR1 SGDLS, CDR2 YYNGEE. The CDR3 has 14 residues. The CDR3 nucleotides read TGTGCCAGCAGCGCCGGACAGGGGCTGTACGAGCAGTACTTC. This translates into CASSAGQGLYEQYF.